This entry lists 30 T cell receptor beta chains sequenced from one sample in a study of T cell responses to AZD1222 COVID-19 vaccine. The repertoire was sequenced with immunoSEQ multiplex PCR; TCRdb's copy has only in-frame clones and lacks some. This sample yields approximately 270,000 clones, of which almost 95% are seen a single time; roughly 0.6% belongs to the top ten. Sequences were derived from peripheral blood, sampled 28 days after the second AZD1222 dose. The origin of the receptors is an adult who received the AZD1222 COVID-19 vaccine.

The chain couples TRBV7-2 to TRBJ1-1; no clear D. This CDR3 has 13 residues. V lost 3 bases, J lost 1 base, and 6 bases lay in between. The germline CDR1 and CDR2 sequences are SGHTA and FQGNSA. As DNA, the CDR3 is TGTGCCAGCAGCTTGTATCAGAACACTGAAGCTTTCTTT. Amino acid sequence: CASSLYQNTEAFF.

The V gene is TRBV19, the J gene TRBJ1-2; D is possibly TRBD1 (5 bases). There are 16 residues in the CDR3. V was cut by 1 base and J by 7 bases, with 19 bases left in between. From germline, CDR1 is LNHDA and CDR2 SQIVND (reference sequence). DNA for the CDR3: TGTGCCAGTAGTATAGGAGAGGGGATCAGCCTAGTTGGCTACACCTTC. This gives the protein CASSIGEGISLVGYTF.

The chain joins TRBV27 to TRBJ2-7; D is unclear. V lost 5 bases, J lost 1 base, and 6 bases lay in between. The CDR3 is 12 amino acids. Germline CDR1 and CDR2: MNHEY and SMNVEV (reference sequence). CDR3 loop: CASSTESYEQYF. The CDR3 nucleotides are TGTGCCAGCAGTACCGAGTCCTACGAGCAGTACTTC.

This clone was observed a few times. V and J are TRBV7-9 and TRBJ1-3, with 7 bases matching TRBD1. This CDR3 has 15 residues. The V and J ends lost 4 bases and 0 bases, in that order; junction bases with no gene match: 3. Germline CDR1 is SEHNR and CDR2 is FQNEAQ (reference sequence). CDR3 protein: CASSSGTVSGNTIYF. CDR3 DNA sequence: TGTGCCAGCAGCTCGGGGACAGTCTCTGGAAACACCATATATTTT.

V is TRBV7-9 and J is TRBJ2-1; 9 bases match TRBD2. Unmatched junction bases numbered 7, after V lost 4 bases and J lost 6 bases. This CDR3 region has 15 residues. Germline V gene data show CDR1 as SEHNR and CDR2 as FQNEAQ (reference sequence). CDR3: CASSSSGTSPNEQFF. CDR3 nucleotide sequence: TGTGCCAGCAGCTCTAGCGGGACTTCTCCCAATGAGCAGTTCTTC.

The chain couples TRBV3-1 (or the pseudogene TRBV3-2) to TRBJ2-6, with TRBD1 as a possible D gene (7 bases). Trimming took off 4 bases at V and 0 bases at J, with 16 bases between the two ends. Germline CDR1 is LGHDT and CDR2 is YNNKEL (reference sequence). The CDR3 totals 18 residues. Here the CDR3 DNA reads TGTGCCAGCAGCCCCCGTGGAGGGGGCACCTCTGGGGCCAACGTCCTGACTTTC. It specifies CASSPRGGGTSGANVLTF.

The chain carries TRBV10-2 and TRBJ1-4; TRBD1 agrees at 10 bases. The germline gives CDR1 WSHSY, CDR2 SAAADI. The J segment lost 5 bases and the V segment lost 6 bases, leaving 6 bases of the junction unmatched. This CDR3 spans 15 amino acids. The CDR3 DNA follows: TGCGCCAGCAGCCACCCGGGACAGGGGAATGAAAAACTGTTTTTT. It specifies CASSHPGQGNEKLFF.

This sequence joins TRBV28 and TRBJ2-1; 11 nucleotides match TRBD2. Germline V gives CDR1 MDHEN, CDR2 SYDVKM. Germline trimming cut 6 bases from V and 10 bases from J; bases unmatched to any gene: 14. The CDR3 is 16 residues long. The CDR3 loop reads CASSWTGTSGYREQFF. CDR3 DNA sequence: TGTGCCAGCAGCTGGACCGGGACTAGCGGCTACAGGGAGCAGTTCTTC.

The chain links TRBV7-3 to TRBJ2-7, with D possibly matching TRBD1 (6 bases). The CDR3 covers 19 residues. Deletions cut 1 base from V and 2 bases from J, with 24 bases between. Germline-derived CDR1 and CDR2 are SGHTA and FQGTGA. The CDR3 loop is CASSLKGWRWLGATYEQYF. DNA of the CDR3: TGTGCCAGCAGCTTAAAAGGGTGGAGGTGGTTGGGGGCCACCTACGAGCAGTACTTC. The whole variable domain, filled in from reference TRBV7-3 and TRBJ2-7, reads GAGVSQTPSNKVTEKGKYVELRCDPISGHTALYWYRQSLGQGPEFLIYFQGTGAADDSGLPNDRFFAVRPEGSVSTLKIQRTERGDSAVYLCASSLKGWRWLGATYEQYFGPGTRLTVT.

CDR3 DNA: TGTGCCAGCAGCTTAGAAATACGCCAGCCCCAGCATTTT. Encoded protein: CASSLEIRQPQHF. This chain links TRBV7-8 with TRBJ1-5, with D unclear. The CDR3 runs 13 residues. The germline gives CDR1 SGHVS, CDR2 FQNEAQ. V was shortened by 1 base and J by 7 bases, with 8 bases between the two germline ends. Using reference TRBV7-8 and TRBJ1-5 for the parts outside the CDR3, the full variable domain is GAGVSQSPRYKVAKRGQDVALRCDPISGHVSLFWYQQALGQGPEFLTYFQNEAQLDKSGLPSDRFFAERPEGSVSTLKIQRTQQEDSAVYLCASSLEIRQPQHFGDGTRLSIL.

This chain connects TRBV5-1 to TRBJ2-3; D is tentatively TRBD1 or TRBD2 (5 bases each). Germline CDR1 is SGHRS and CDR2 is YFSETQ. The V and J ends lost 4 bases and 3 bases respectively, with 18 bases between them. This CDR3 is built from 16 residues. Here the CDR3 reads CASSPGTLASTDTQYF. In DNA form, the CDR3 reads TGCGCCAGCAGCCCCGGGACCTTAGCGAGTACAGATACGCAGTATTTT.

The chain has TRBV9 and TRBJ2-3, with D unresolved. The V gene's germline CDR1 is SGDLS and CDR2 YYNGEE. The V and J ends lost 3 bases and 2 bases respectively, with 4 bases between them. The CDR3 covers 12 residues. Here the CDR3 DNA reads TGTGCCAGCAGCGCACTCACAGATACGCAGTATTTT. Translating gives CASSALTDTQYF.

This chain links TRBV6-5 with TRBJ2-5; D call uncertain. Trimming pared 2 bases from V and 2 bases from J, leaving 9 bases between. CDR1 is MNHEY and CDR2 is SVGAGI in the germline V gene. This CDR3 is 14 amino acids long. The CDR3 spells CASSYGPMQETQYF. CDR3 DNA: TGTGCCAGCAGTTACGGACCTATGCAAGAGACCCAGTACTTC.

This clone has a handful of counts. The V and J genes are TRBV6-1 and TRBJ1-5, with TRBD1 as a possible D gene (5 bases). V was trimmed by 2 bases and J by 5 bases, leaving 7 bases between them. Germline loops: CDR1 MNHNS, CDR2 SASEGT. The CDR3 covers 13 residues. CDR3 in amino acids: CASSEQGYQPQHF. In nucleotides, the CDR3 is TGTGCCAGCAGTGAACAGGGTTATCAGCCCCAGCATTTT.

The chain has TRBV5-6 and TRBJ2-7; TRBD1 matches 8 bases. V trimming: 4 bases; J trimming: 3 bases; junction bases outside the gene matches: 9. The CDR3 runs to 15 residues. Per germline, CDR1 SGHDT and CDR2 YYEEEE. DNA of the CDR3: TGTGCCAGCAGCAGGCGACAGGGGATGGTCTACGAGCAGTACTTC. Its protein product is CASSRRQGMVYEQYF.

This clone came up a few times. J is TRBJ1-2 and V is TRBV4-3; 9 bases align to TRBD1. Germline V gene sequence: CDR1 LGHNA, CDR2 YSLEER. Trimming removed 4 bases from V and 4 bases from J; junction bases left unmatched: 4. The CDR3 covers 14 residues. The CDR3 sequence is CASSPGQGTYGYTF. The CDR3, as DNA: TGCGCCAGCAGCCCGGGACAGGGTACCTATGGCTACACCTTC.

This chain connects TRBV5-1 to TRBJ2-7; tentative D call: TRBD1 (6 bases). CDR1 and CDR2 (germline): SGHRS, YFSETQ. The CDR3 loop spans 15 amino acids. The germline V and J ends were trimmed by 4 bases and 5 bases, with 19 bases remaining between them. In DNA form, the CDR3 reads TGCGCCAGCAGCCCACGGGACACACTGGTCCACGAGCAGTACTTC. Translated, it gives CASSPRDTLVHEQYF.

The CDR3 DNA is TGTGCCAGCAGGCGTCCGGGACAGGGGGAAGAAAAACTGTTTTTT. Its translation is CASRRPGQGEEKLFF. J is TRBJ1-4 and V is TRBV28, with TRBD1 matching over 11 bases. Germline CDR1 reads MDHEN; CDR2 reads SYDVKM. The CDR3 runs 15 residues. Losses at the gene ends were 6 bases for V and 8 bases for J; bases not matched to a gene: 8.

The chain links TRBV6-5 to TRBJ1-1; D remains ambiguous. Germline V lookup: CDR1 MNHEY, CDR2 SVGAGI. This CDR3 is built from 13 residues. CDR3: CVTGVGQVSEAFF. The CDR3 region has the DNA TGTGTTACGGGAGTAGGGCAGGTCTCTGAAGCTTTCTTT.

The chain combines TRBV2 with TRBJ2-7; D not resolved. Germline V lookup: CDR1 SNHLY, CDR2 FYNNEI. This CDR3 contains 11 residues. V was clipped by 6 bases and J by 1 base, with 4 bases between them. The CDR3, as DNA: TGTGCCAGCAGCTTTTCCTACGAGCAGTACTTC. This sequence encodes CASSFSYEQYF.

The chain carries TRBV7-9 and TRBJ1-5; no definite D call. Germline CDR1 and CDR2: SEHNR and FQNEAQ (reference sequence). Trimming left V 1 base short and J 11 bases short, with 9 bases between. The CDR3 is made up of 12 amino acids. In nucleotides, the CDR3 is TGTGCCAGCAGCTTAGATCAGTCGGCCCAGCATTTT. Its translation is CASSLDQSAQHF.

The chain employs TRBV27 and TRBJ2-1; 7 nucleotides line up with TRBD2. The CDR3 length is 12 residues. V gave up 5 bases and J gave up 14 bases; unmatched junction bases: 9. Germline V gene data show CDR1 as MNHEY and CDR2 as SMNVEV (reference sequence). CDR3 sequence reads: CASSLLSGNEFF. CDR3 DNA sequence: TGTGCCAGCAGTCTTTTGAGCGGGAACGAGTTCTTC.

This chain joins TRBV5-5 and TRBJ2-5; D is perhaps TRBD2 (5 bases). The CDR3 sequence is 14 residues long. Trimming stripped 0 bases from V and 2 bases from J, with 8 bases between. CDR1 and CDR2 (germline): SGHKS, YYEKEE (reference sequence). CDR3 region: CASSLAGVQETQYF. The DNA for the CDR3 is TGTGCCAGCAGCTTGGCCGGGGTTCAAGAGACCCAGTACTTC.

The chain has TRBV18 and TRBJ1-2, with 12 bases aligning to TRBD1. J was trimmed by 4 bases and V by 4 bases; bases with no gene match: 4. CDR1 KGHSH and CDR2 LQKENI come from the germline V gene. CDR3 length equals 15 residues. The DNA of the CDR3 is TGTGCCAGCTCACAGGGACAGGGGGCCGGCTATGGCTACACCTTC. Protein sequence: CASSQGQGAGYGYTF.

The chain is built from TRBV20-1 and TRBJ2-4, with D uncertain. The germline gives CDR1 DFQATT, CDR2 SNEGSKA (reference sequence). This CDR3 has 10 residues. V lost 3 bases to trimming and J lost 6 bases, with 3 bases between them. The CDR3 protein is CSASLNIQYF. DNA of the CDR3: TGCAGTGCTAGCCTAAACATTCAGTACTTC.

This chain uses TRBV19 with TRBJ1-5, with 7 bases lining up with TRBD1. Trimming took 6 bases from V and 1 from J; bases not matched to a gene: 6. Germline CDR1 LNHDA, CDR2 SQIVND (reference sequence). CDR3 length equals 15 residues. The CDR3 sequence: CASRTQGSSNQPQHF. The DNA for the CDR3 is TGTGCCAGTAGAACACAGGGGTCGAGCAATCAGCCCCAGCATTTT.

The chain is built from TRBV18 and TRBJ2-5; 7 bases fit TRBD1. The J segment lost 5 bases and the V segment lost 2 bases, leaving 8 bases of the junction unmatched. The CDR3 spans 15 residues. CDR1 is KGHSH and CDR2 is LQKENI in the germline V gene. In nucleotides, the CDR3 is TGTGCCAGCTCACCAGCGACAGGGAGCAGGGAGACCCAGTACTTC. Its translation is CASSPATGSRETQYF.

This chain links TRBV7-6 with TRBJ1-3; TRBD1 might be the D (5 bases). V was cut by 1 base and J by 0 bases, with 10 bases left in between. CDR3 length equals 16 residues. The germline gives CDR1 SGHVS, CDR2 FNYEAQ. The CDR3 is CASSLGQPTSGNTIYF. DNA of the CDR3: TGTGCCAGCAGCTTAGGACAGCCAACCTCTGGAAACACCATATATTTT.

J is TRBJ1-4 and V is TRBV7-9; D is uncertain. V lost 2 bases, J lost 8 bases, and 6 bases lay in between. CDR1 and CDR2 from the germline V gene are SEHNR and FQNEAQ (reference sequence). CDR3 length equals 12 residues. The CDR3 coding sequence is TGTGCCAGCAGCTTATCTGAGGAAAAACTGTTTTTT. Its translation is CASSLSEEKLFF.

This chain links TRBV28 with TRBJ1-6; TRBD1 aligns across 8 bases. The CDR3 runs to 14 residues. V was clipped by 6 bases and J by 6 bases; unmatched bases: 4. Looked up from germline, CDR1 is MDHEN and CDR2 is SYDVKM. This CDR3 reads CASSTGQGNSPLHF. The CDR3 coding sequence is TGTGCCAGCAGCACAGGACAGGGTAATTCACCCCTCCACTTT.